This paragraph covers one TCR beta chain sequence. The antigen remains undetermined. TCRalpha along with TCRbeta cDNA was subjected to two nested PCRs lasting roughly 15 and 9 cycles. TCRdb derives one entry per CDR3 protein from the 5' RACE reads, leaving out DNA. The table gives about 420,000 distinct CDR3 sequences; the top ten clones make up approximately 2.3% of it. The sample is drawn from a study of monozygotic twins with inflammatory bowel disease. The germline gives CDR1 SGHTA, CDR2 FQGNSA. This CDR3 has 15 residues. The study, taken as a whole, reports: The sharing of clonotypes with others was lower in IBD patients than in healthy twins, especially with disease activity. Healthy co-twins showed greater TCRbeta diversity (inverse Simpson) than IBD patients.

The sequencing sample was made of blood. The sequence was collected from a human donor with ulcerative colitis or Crohn's disease, or a healthy co-twin of an affected twin (not recorded which). This chain uses TRBV7-2 with TRBJ2-7; TCRdb's D call, TRBD2, is unchecked because there is no DNA. CDR3 sequence: CASSSGLAAVGEQYF.